This T cell receptor beta chain was sequenced for a study of blood T cell repertoires in COVID-19. Study context: Sample material is recorded as cDNA or gDNA derived from T cells, B-cell-depleted T cells, or PBMCs.

Per the original methods: Estimation of nucleated cell counts relied on the amplification of reference gene primers. This table comes from immunoSEQ multiplex PCR, and its TCRdb copy is limited to in-frame clones, with some not included. D and trimming were read from the DNA, whereas the V and J calls and clone size are those reported in that table. The sample includes some 280,000 clones, roughly 90% of them seen just once. There are 14 residues in the CDR3. V was trimmed by 4 bases and J by 6 bases, leaving 16 bases between them. Germline V gene sequence: CDR1 MNHEY, CDR2 SMNVEV (reference sequence).

The receptor was derived from a woman in her thirties or forties who had recovered from COVID-19. The rearrangement joins TRBV27 to TRBJ2-7; D is ambiguous. The sequenced sample consisted of peripheral blood. CDR3 DNA sequence: TGTGCCAGCAGTTCCTCTCAGACAAGCCCCGAGCAGTACTTC. This codes for CASSSSQTSPEQYF.